Listed here are 10 T cell receptor beta chains from one sample, sequenced in a study of T cell responses to AZD1222 COVID-19 vaccine. The method was immunoSEQ multiplex PCR; TCRdb's version includes in-frame clones alone and lacks a portion of them. The table has about 150,000 clones, over 90% seen once. Here the sequenced sample was peripheral blood, taken on day 0 of AZD1222 vaccination. Receptors were obtained from an adult in good health.

This clone has only one observation. The chain joins TRBV5-5 to TRBJ2-1, with 7 bases matching TRBD1. CDR1 is SGHKS, CDR2 YYEKEE, per germline (reference sequence). J lost 1 base, V lost 2 bases, and 18 bases had no gene match. The CDR3 has 20 residues. The CDR3 region is CASSFRKGAPYPPSYNEQFF. The CDR3 DNA follows: TGTGCCAGCAGCTTCAGAAAGGGGGCCCCTTATCCACCTTCCTACAATGAGCAGTTCTTC.

The CDR3 reads CASSLTPDSPEAFF. DNA of the CDR3: TGTGCCAGCAGCTTAACCCCTGACTCTCCTGAAGCTTTCTTT. The chain carries TRBV7-3 and TRBJ1-1; D not certain. The CDR3 has 14 amino acids. With 0 bases removed from V and 6 bases from J, the gap between germline ends came to 11 bases. The germline V gene has CDR1 SGHTA and CDR2 FQGTGA.

V usage is TRBV12-3 or TRBV12-4 and J usage is TRBJ1-2; 10 nucleotides agree with TRBD1. The CDR3 has 13 amino acids. V lost 4 bases, J lost 6 bases, and 2 bases stayed unmatched. Here the CDR3 reads CASSSGTGDGYTF. The CDR3 DNA reads as TGTGCCAGCAGTTCCGGGACAGGGGATGGCTACACCTTC.

The chain links TRBV24-1 to TRBJ2-3; 10 bases align to TRBD1. The CDR3 extends over 16 amino acids. Germline-derived CDR1 and CDR2 are KGHDR and SFDVKD. J lost 0 bases, V lost 3 bases, and 2 bases had no gene match. CDR3 region: CATSDVGQGSTDTQYF. The DNA for the CDR3 is TGTGCCACCAGTGATGTGGGACAGGGGAGCACAGATACGCAGTATTTT.

The chain couples TRBV11-2 to TRBJ2-7, with D perhaps TRBD2 (6 bases). V was clipped by 0 bases and J by 9 bases, with 12 bases between them. The CDR3 has 13 amino acids. Looked up from germline, CDR1 is SGHAT and CDR2 is FQNNGV. CDR3 region: CASSLEPSVGQYF. CDR3 sequence (DNA): TGTGCCAGCAGCTTAGAGCCTAGCGTTGGGCAGTACTTC. Filled out from reference TRBV11-2 and TRBJ2-7, the complete variable domain reads EAGVAQSPRYKIIEKRQSVAFWCNPISGHATLYWYQQILGQGPKLLIQFQNNGVVDDSQLPKDRFSAERLKGVDSTLKIQPAKLEDSAVYLCASSLEPSVGQYFGPGTRLTVT.

The V and J genes are TRBV19 and TRBJ2-7; 8 nucleotides line up with TRBD2. The junction had 5 bases not matched to a gene; V was cut back by 2 bases and J by 2 bases. This CDR3 contains 15 residues. CDR1 and CDR2 (germline): LNHDA, SQIVND (reference sequence). As DNA, the CDR3 is TGTGCCAGTAGTATAAAACTAGCGGAGCCCTACGAGCAGTACTTC. It encodes CASSIKLAEPYEQYF.

This clone has a single count. V gene TRBV5-6 combines with J gene TRBJ2-7, with unresolved D. With 1 base removed from V and 0 bases from J, the gap between germline ends came to 8 bases. The CDR3 has 14 residues. CDR1 and CDR2 (germline): SGHDT, YYEEEE. The CDR3 DNA follows: TGTGCCAGCAGCTTGATCGGGTTCTCCTACGAGCAGTACTTC. This sequence encodes CASSLIGFSYEQYF.

The rearrangement uses TRBV9 and TRBJ2-7; TRBD1 matches 8 bases. Trimming took 2 bases from V and 3 from J; bases not matched to a gene: 7. This CDR3 spans 15 amino acids. CDR1 and CDR2 (germline): SGDLS, YYNGEE. In DNA, the CDR3 is TGTGCCAGCAGCGTCTCAGGGGGCGTAGGCTACGAGCAGTACTTC. It encodes CASSVSGGVGYEQYF.

This sequence joins TRBV6-5 and TRBJ2-7; 9 bases map to TRBD1. The CDR3 extends over 13 amino acids. With 6 bases clipped from V and 3 bases from J, the junction kept 3 bases outside the gene matches. In germline, CDR1 is MNHEY, CDR2 SVGAGI. The CDR3 sequence is CASRLTGGYEQYF. CDR3 in DNA: TGTGCCAGCAGATTGACAGGGGGCTACGAGCAGTACTTC.

This chain links TRBV25-1 with TRBJ2-3, with D perhaps matching TRBD1 (5 bases). The CDR3 spans 13 residues. Trimming stripped 9 bases from V and 5 bases from J, with 15 bases between. CDR1 and CDR2 from the germline V gene are MGHDK and SYGVNS. The CDR3 DNA sequence: TGTGCCAGTCGTGGGGCGCCCGGAGATACGCAGTATTTT. Amino acids: CASRGAPGDTQYF.